Each of the 2 T cell receptor beta chains below was sequenced from the same sample in a study of T-cell reconstitution after alpha-beta-depleted transplantation in children. Unique molecular identifiers were incorporated into the prepared TCRbeta library. TCRdb passed the PCR reads through MiXCR, listing each CDR3 protein once. The data show 150,000 to 250,000 distinct CDR3 sequences, 5% to 6.5% seen once. The source was PBMCs, collected before TCRalphabeta/CD19-depleted stem cell transplant. These receptors originate from a girl under three years old with combined immunodeficiency, due to receive a stem cell transplant.

This clonotype was counted many times. This chain connects TRBV4-3 to TRBJ2-7; 7 nucleotides line up with TRBD2. Losses at the gene ends were 1 base for V and 5 bases for J; bases not matched to a gene: 5. The CDR3 has 14 residues. Germline V gives CDR1 LGHNA, CDR2 YSLEER. The CDR3 DNA is TGCGCCAGCAGCCAAGTTGGGGGGGAGGACGAGCAGTACTTC. Encoded protein: CASSQVGGEDEQYF.

This clonotype has ten or more counts. The rearrangement links TRBV5-1 to TRBJ2-1; 9 nucleotides match TRBD1. The CDR3 length is 16 residues. Per the germline V gene, CDR1 is SGHRS and CDR2 is YFSETQ. Losses at the gene ends were 4 bases for V and 7 bases for J; bases not matched to a gene: 12. CDR3 nucleotide sequence: TGCGCCAGCAGCATGCCGCCGGGACAGGGAACTAATGAGCAGTTCTTC. Translated: CASSMPPGQGTNEQFF.